These T cell receptor beta chains were read from a single sample in a study of regulatory T cells in long-lasting Graves disease. TCRdb redid the calling of the multiplex PCR reads with MiXCR, one entry per CDR3 protein. The sample holds around 300,000 distinct CDR3 sequences, around a fifth seen once. This sample comprised peripheral blood mononuclear cells (PBMCs), obtained when the disease was refractory, from a patient treated with antithyroid drugs. Every receptor here comes from a female donor with Graves disease. CDR3s include the opening cysteine and the closing phenylalanine or tryptophan. D genes are given only for firm matches. Some rows have no size entry. The others give once, few or many, or a class for an expanded clone.

j_gene | d_gene | abundance | v_gene | CDR3nt | CDR3aa
TRBJ2-2 | . | . | TRBV5-1 | TGCGCCAGCAGCTTGGGGGCGCCCTTGATCACCGGGGAGCTGTTTTTT | CASSLGAPLITGELFF
TRBJ2-5 | TRBD2 | . | TRBV4-1 | TGCGCCAGCAGCCCTCTCGCGGGAGGGGCGGAGGGGACCCAGTACTTC | CASSPLAGGAEGTQYF
TRBJ2-3 | . | . | TRBV11-2 | TGTGCCAGCAGCTTGGCCAGGGCAGATACGCAGTATTTT | CASSLARADTQYF
TRBJ2-3 | TRBD1 | . | TRBV6-1 | TGTGCCAGCAGCCAAGCTGCCGGGACAGGGAGGGATACGCAGTATTTT | CASSQAAGTGRDTQYF
TRBJ2-3 | . | . | TRBV28 | TGTGCCAGCAGCCCTTCCGGTCGGATATCAGATACGCAGTATTTT | CASSPSGRISDTQYF
TRBJ2-7 | . | few | TRBV3-1 | TGTGCCAGCAGCCAAGTGGTCTGGAGAAACTCCTACGAGCAGTACTTC | CASSQVVWRNSYEQYF
TRBJ1-6 | . | many | TRBV27 | TGTGCCAGCAGTCCTGGACAGTTTTTGTCCCTCCACTTT | CASSPGQFLSLHF
TRBJ2-7 | TRBD2 | . | TRBV7-9 | TGTGCCAGCAGCACAACCTTACTAGCGGCACTTGGCCCCTACGAGCAGTACTTC | CASSTTLLAALGPYEQYF
TRBJ2-7 | . | few | TRBV20-1 | TGCAGTGCTAGGTCAAAGGAGGCGACCTACGAGCAGTACTTC | CSARSKEATYEQYF
TRBJ1-1 | TRBD1 | . | TRBV28 | TGTGCCATCTACGCGACAGGGGGCACTGAAGCTTTCTTT | CAIYATGGTEAFF
TRBJ1-2 | . | many | TRBV28 | TGTGCCAGCAGTTTCGGTTCAGGCTATGGCTACACCTTC | CASSFGSGYGYTF
TRBJ2-5 | . | . | TRBV20-1 | TGCAGTGCTAGAAGGACTCAATCCACGGAGACCCAGTACTTC | CSARRTQSTETQYF
TRBJ2-4 | . | few | TRBV4-3 | TGCGCCAGCAGCCAAGATAGAAGCGAGGAAAACATTCAGTACTTC | CASSQDRSEENIQYF
TRBJ2-5 | . | . | TRBV4-1 | TGCGCCAGCAGCCAAGAAGGGGCAGGCCGAGAGACCCAGTACTTC | CASSQEGAGRETQYF
TRBJ2-7 | . | many | TRBV7-2 | TGTGCCAGCAGCTTAGATGTGGGGTCCTACGAGCAGTACTTC | CASSLDVGSYEQYF
TRBJ2-5 | . | many | TRBV28 | TGTGCCAGCATGGGCGCGAGGTACGAGACCCAGTACTTC | CASMGARYETQYF
TRBJ2-7 | . | many | TRBV6-5 | TGTGCCAGCAGTTACGGAACCGAAGGTGACTACGAGCAGTACTTC | CASSYGTEGDYEQYF
TRBJ1-1 | TRBD1 | once | TRBV29-1 | TGCAGCGTACGACAGGGGGCTCCTCAGCGCACTGAAGCTTTCTTT | CSVRQGAPQRTEAFF
TRBJ2-3 | . | once | TRBV7-3 | TGTGCCAGCAGCTCCTTGGACGGGGATACGCAGTATTTT | CASSSLDGDTQYF
TRBJ2-7 | . | . | TRBV13 | TGTGCCAGCAGCTCGGTTGGGGGTGGGACCTACGAGCAGTACTTC | CASSSVGGGTYEQYF
TRBJ1-2 | . | many | TRBV27 | TGTGCCAGCAGTCCCGGGGCCTATCTCGGGTACTATGGCTACACCTTC | CASSPGAYLGYYGYTF
TRBJ1-2 | . | . | TRBV20-1 | TGCAGTGCTAGGGGGGGCGCGGACTATGGCTACACCTTC | CSARGGADYGYTF
TRBJ1-2 | . | many | TRBV29-1 | TGCAGCGTTCCTGGACGGGGAGGTGGCTACACCTTC | CSVPGRGGGYTF
TRBJ1-5 | . | many | TRBV27 | TGTGCCAGCAGTTTCCAGGGGAGTCAGCCCCAGCATTTT | CASSFQGSQPQHF
TRBJ1-1 | . | many | TRBV6-1 | TGTGCCAGCAGTGAAGTTCTTTTGGGGCGGGGGACTGAAGCTTTCTTT | CASSEVLLGRGTEAFF
TRBJ2-7 | . | few | TRBV6-5 | TGTGCCAGCAGTTATATCCATGCTGATGCCTACGAGCAGTACTTC | CASSYIHADAYEQYF
TRBJ1-1 | . | few | TRBV18 | TGTGCCAGCTCACCAAAAGTTCCAGCGAACACTGAAGCTTTCTTT | CASSPKVPANTEAFF
TRBJ2-7 | . | . | TRBV5-1 | TGCGCCAGCAGCTTAAGACATAGCTCCTACGAGCAGTACTTC | CASSLRHSSYEQYF
TRBJ1-6 | TRBD1 | . | TRBV11-1 | TGTGCCAGCAGCGCGCGTCGGGGGACAGCCAATTCACCCCTCCACTTT | CASSARRGTANSPLHF
TRBJ1-2 | . | many | TRBV27 | TGTGCCAGCAGTCCCAGGACTTTCACGGATGGCTACACCTTC | CASSPRTFTDGYTF
TRBJ2-7 | TRBD1 | . | TRBV6-1 | TGTGCCAGCAGGCGGGACAGGGGAGCCTACGGACTCTACGAGCAGTACTTC | CASRRDRGAYGLYEQYF
TRBJ1-2 | . | many | TRBV30 | TGTGCCTGGAGTGTAGGAAGTCCGTTTGAGGGCTACACCTTC | CAWSVGSPFEGYTF
TRBJ1-5 | . | . | TRBV7-3 | TGTGCCAGCAGCCTGGACGGTAACAATCAGCCCCAGCATTTT | CASSLDGNNQPQHF
TRBJ2-7 | . | few | TRBV13 | TGTGCCAGCAGCTTCCTCCTAACATCCTACGAGCAGTACTTC | CASSFLLTSYEQYF
TRBJ2-6 | . | few | TRBV6-1 | TGTGCCAGCAGTGAAACCCCTCTCCCGACGGGCTCTGGGGCCAACGTCCTGACTTTC | CASSETPLPTGSGANVLTF
TRBJ2-7 | TRBD2 | few | TRBV6-1 | TGTGCCAGCAGTCGCCTAGGTCTAGCGGGAGGCGAGCAGTACTTC | CASSRLGLAGGEQYF
TRBJ2-7 | TRBD2 | many | TRBV7-2 | TGTGCCAGCAGCTCGGGACTAGCGGGAGGTGGGATCGAGCAGTACTTC | CASSSGLAGGGIEQYF
TRBJ2-5 | TRBD1 | many | TRBV20-1 | TGCAGTGCTGGGAACAGGGGGCTCGGCGAGACCCAGTACTTC | CSAGNRGLGETQYF
TRBJ1-2 | TRBD1 | . | TRBV28 | TGTGCCAGCAGCCCGAGGTCGGCAGGGGGATGGGAAGGCTACACCTTC | CASSPRSAGGWEGYTF
TRBJ1-1 | . | few | TRBV12-3/TRBV12-4 | TGTGCCAGCGGTCCGGGTCCCGAGCTCACTGAAGCTTTCTTT | CASGPGPELTEAFF
TRBJ1-4 | . | . | TRBV20-1 | TGCAGTGCGCCGTGGACTAATGAAAAACTGTTTTTT | CSAPWTNEKLFF
TRBJ2-7 | . | few | TRBV20-1 | TGCAGTGCTAGAGTCGTTCGGGAGCAGTACTTC | CSARVVREQYF
TRBJ1-2 | . | . | TRBV7-2 | TGTGCCAGCAGCAACCCGGGGACTGACTATGGCTACACCTTC | CASSNPGTDYGYTF
TRBJ2-7 | . | . | TRBV28 | TGTGCCAGCAGTTTACTGAGGGATCAAGAGCAGTACTTC | CASSLLRDQEQYF
TRBJ1-4 | . | . | TRBV7-2 | TGTGCCAGCAGCTTAGTTGGTCCAAATAATGAAAAACTGTTTTTT | CASSLVGPNNEKLFF
TRBJ2-5 | . | many | TRBV9 | TGTGCCAGCAGCCCCTACAGGGACCGAGAGACCCAGTACTTC | CASSPYRDRETQYF